This T cell receptor (beta chain) was identified in a study of cytomegalovirus exposure and HLA in healthy donors. Whole-study findings and limits: The likely explanation for a cluster of highly shared sequence variants was sequencing artifact.

The CDR3 runs 15 residues. Germline loops: CDR1 SGDLS, CDR2 YYNGEE. J was trimmed by 0 bases and V by 4 bases; bases with no gene match: 6. A multiplex PCR was run with 60 Vbeta primers and 13 Jbeta primers. TCRdb's copy holds only in-frame clones and misses some; the assay was immunoSEQ multiplex PCR. The sample holds under 110,000 clones, 65% to 85% seen once. Concerning this clone itself: The antigen is unknown.

This clonotype was obtained from a male donor in good health and CMV-seropositive. Input material: PBMCs. The chain has TRBV9 and TRBJ2-7; the match to TRBD1 covers 8 bases. The CDR3 sequence is CASSLTGGNSYEQYF. The CDR3 DNA is TGTGCCAGCAGCCTCACAGGGGGGAACTCCTACGAGCAGTACTTC.